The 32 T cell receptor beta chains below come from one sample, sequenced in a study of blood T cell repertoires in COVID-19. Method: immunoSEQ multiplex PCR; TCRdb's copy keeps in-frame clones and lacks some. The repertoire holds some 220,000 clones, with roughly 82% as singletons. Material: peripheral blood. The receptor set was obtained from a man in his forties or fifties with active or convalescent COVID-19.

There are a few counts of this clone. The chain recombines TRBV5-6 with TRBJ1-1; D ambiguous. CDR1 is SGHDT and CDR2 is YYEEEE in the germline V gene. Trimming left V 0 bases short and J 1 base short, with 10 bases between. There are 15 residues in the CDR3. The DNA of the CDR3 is TGTGCCAGCAGCTTGGACTACAACTCGAACACTGAAGCTTTCTTT. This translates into CASSLDYNSNTEAFF.

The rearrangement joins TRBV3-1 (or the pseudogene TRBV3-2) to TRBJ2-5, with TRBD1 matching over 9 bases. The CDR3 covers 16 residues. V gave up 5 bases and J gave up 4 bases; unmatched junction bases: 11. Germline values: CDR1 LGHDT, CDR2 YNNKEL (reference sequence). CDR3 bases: TGTGCCAGCAGCTCGGGGACAGGGCTATTTGGAGAGACCCAGTACTTC. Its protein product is CASSSGTGLFGETQYF.

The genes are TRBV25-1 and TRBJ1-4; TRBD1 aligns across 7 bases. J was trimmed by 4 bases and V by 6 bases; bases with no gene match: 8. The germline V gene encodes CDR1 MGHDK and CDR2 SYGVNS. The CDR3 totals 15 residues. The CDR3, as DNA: TGTGCCAGCAGCTCCCTAGGGACAGATAATGAAAAACTGTTTTTT. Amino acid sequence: CASSSLGTDNEKLFF.

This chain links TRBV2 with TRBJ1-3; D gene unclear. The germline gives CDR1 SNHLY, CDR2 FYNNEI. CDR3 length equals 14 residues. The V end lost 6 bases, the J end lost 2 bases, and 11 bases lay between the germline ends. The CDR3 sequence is CASREVVAGNTIYF. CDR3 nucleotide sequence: TGTGCCAGCAGAGAGGTTGTGGCTGGAAACACCATATATTTT.

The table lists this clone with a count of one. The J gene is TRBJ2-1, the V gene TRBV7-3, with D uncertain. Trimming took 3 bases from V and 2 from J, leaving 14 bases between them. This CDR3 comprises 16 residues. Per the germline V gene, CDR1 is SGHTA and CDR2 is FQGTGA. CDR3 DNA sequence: TGTGCCAGCAGCTTCCGTGCCGGGTCTGCCTACAATGAGCAGTTCTTC. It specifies CASSFRAGSAYNEQFF.

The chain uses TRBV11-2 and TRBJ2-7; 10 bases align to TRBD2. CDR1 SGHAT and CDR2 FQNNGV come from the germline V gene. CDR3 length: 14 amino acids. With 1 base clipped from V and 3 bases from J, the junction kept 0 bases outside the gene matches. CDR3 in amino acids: CASSLGTSGYEQYF. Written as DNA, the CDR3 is TGTGCCAGCAGCTTAGGGACTAGCGGCTACGAGCAGTACTTC.

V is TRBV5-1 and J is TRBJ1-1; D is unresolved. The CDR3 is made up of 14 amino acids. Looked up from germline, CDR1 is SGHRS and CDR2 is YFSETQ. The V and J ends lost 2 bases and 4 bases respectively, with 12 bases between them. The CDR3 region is CASSLTGGSTEAFF. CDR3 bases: TGCGCCAGCAGCTTAACCGGAGGAAGCACTGAAGCTTTCTTT.

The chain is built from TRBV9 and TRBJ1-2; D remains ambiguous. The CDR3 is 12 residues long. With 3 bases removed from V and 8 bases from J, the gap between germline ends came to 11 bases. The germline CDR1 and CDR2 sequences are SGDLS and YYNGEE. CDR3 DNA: TGTGCCAGCAGCGCCCCGGGAGGGGGCTACACCTTC. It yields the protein CASSAPGGGYTF.

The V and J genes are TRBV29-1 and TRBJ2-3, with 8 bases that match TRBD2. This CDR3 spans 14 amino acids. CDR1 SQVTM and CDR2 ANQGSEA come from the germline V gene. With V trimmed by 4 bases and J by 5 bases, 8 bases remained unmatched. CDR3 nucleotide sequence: TGCAGCGTTGTGCTCGGGGGGGGCGGAGATACGCAGTATTTT. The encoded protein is CSVVLGGGGDTQYF.

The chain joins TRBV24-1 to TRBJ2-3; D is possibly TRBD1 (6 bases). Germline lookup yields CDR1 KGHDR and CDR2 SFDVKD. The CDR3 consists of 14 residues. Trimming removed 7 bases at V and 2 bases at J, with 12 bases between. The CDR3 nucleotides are TGTGCCACCAGCCTCACAGGGAACACAGATACGCAGTATTTT. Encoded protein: CATSLTGNTDTQYF.

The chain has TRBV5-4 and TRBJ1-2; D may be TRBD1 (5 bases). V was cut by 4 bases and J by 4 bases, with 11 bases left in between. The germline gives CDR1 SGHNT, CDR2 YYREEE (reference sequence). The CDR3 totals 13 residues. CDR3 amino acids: CASSGASTYGYTF. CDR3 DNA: TGTGCCAGCAGCGGGGCATCGACCTATGGCTACACCTTC.

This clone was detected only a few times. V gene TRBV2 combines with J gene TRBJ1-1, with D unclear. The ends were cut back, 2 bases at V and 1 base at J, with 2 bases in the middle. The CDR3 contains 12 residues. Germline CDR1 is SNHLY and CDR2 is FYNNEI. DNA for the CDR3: TGTGCCAGCAGTGAACAGAACACTGAAGCTTTCTTT. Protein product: CASSEQNTEAFF. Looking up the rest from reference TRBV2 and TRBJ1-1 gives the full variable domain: EPEVTQTPSHQVTQMGQEVILRCVPISNHLYFYWYRQILGQKVEFLVSFYNNEISEKSEIFDDQFSVERPDGSNFTLKIRSTKLEDSAMYFCASSEQNTEAFFGQGTRLTVV.

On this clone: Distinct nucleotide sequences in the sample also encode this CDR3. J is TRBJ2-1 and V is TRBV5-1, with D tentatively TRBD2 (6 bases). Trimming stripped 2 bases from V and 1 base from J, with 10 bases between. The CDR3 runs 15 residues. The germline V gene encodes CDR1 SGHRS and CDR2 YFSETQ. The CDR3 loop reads CASSLGGLSYNEQFF. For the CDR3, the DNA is TGCGCCAGCAGCTTAGGAGGGTTATCCTACAATGAGCAGTTCTTC.

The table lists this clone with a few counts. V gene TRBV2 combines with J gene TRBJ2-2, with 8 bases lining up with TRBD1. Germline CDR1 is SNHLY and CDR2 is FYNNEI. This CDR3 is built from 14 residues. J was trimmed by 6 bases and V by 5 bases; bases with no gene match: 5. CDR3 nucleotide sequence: TGTGCCAGCAGTAGGACAGGGTTTTCCGGGGAGCTGTTTTTT. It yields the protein CASSRTGFSGELFF.

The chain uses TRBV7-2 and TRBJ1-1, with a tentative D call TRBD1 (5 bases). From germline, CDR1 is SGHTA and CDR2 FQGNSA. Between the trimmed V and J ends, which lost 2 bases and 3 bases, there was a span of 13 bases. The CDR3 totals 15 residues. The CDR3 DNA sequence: TGTGCCAGCAGCTTATCTCCGGGGGGGTACACTGAAGCTTTCTTT. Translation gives CASSLSPGGYTEAFF.

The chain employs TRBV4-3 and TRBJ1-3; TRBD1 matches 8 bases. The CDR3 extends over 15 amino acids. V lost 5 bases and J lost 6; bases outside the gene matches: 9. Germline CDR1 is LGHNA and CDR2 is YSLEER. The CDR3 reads CASSTQVQGANTIYF. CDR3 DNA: TGCGCCAGCAGCACACAGGTTCAGGGGGCAAACACCATATATTTT.

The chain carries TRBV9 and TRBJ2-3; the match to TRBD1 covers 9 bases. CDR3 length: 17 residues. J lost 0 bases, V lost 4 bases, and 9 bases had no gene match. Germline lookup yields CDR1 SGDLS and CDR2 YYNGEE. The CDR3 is CASSYNPGQGSTDTQYF. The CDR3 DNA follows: TGTGCCAGCAGCTACAACCCGGGACAGGGAAGCACAGATACGCAGTATTTT. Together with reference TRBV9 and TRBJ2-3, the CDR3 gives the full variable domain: DSGVTQTPKHLITATGQRVTLRCSPRSGDLSVYWYQQSLDQGLQFLIQYYNGEERAKGNILERFSAQQFPDLHSELNLSSLELGDSALYFCASSYNPGQGSTDTQYFGPGTRLTVL.

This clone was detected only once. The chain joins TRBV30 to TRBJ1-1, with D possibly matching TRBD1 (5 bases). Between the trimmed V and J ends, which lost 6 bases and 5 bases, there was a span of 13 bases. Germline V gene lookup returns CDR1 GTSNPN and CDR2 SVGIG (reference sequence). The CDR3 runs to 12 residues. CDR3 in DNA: TGTGCCTGTTGGCCCCGGGGGACTGAAGCTTTCTTT. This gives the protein CACWPRGTEAFF. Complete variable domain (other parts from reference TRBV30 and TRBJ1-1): SQTIHQWPATLVQPVGSPLSLECTVEGTSNPNLYWYRQAAGRGLQLLFYSVGIGQISSEVPQNLSASRPQDRQFILSSKKLLLSDSGFYLCACWPRGTEAFFGQGTRLTVV.

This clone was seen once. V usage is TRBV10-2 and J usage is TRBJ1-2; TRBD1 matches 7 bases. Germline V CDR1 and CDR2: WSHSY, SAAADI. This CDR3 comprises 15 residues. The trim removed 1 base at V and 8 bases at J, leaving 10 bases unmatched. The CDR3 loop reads CASSEYPDRRNGYTF. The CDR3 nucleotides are TGCGCCAGCAGTGAGTATCCGGACAGGCGGAACGGCTACACCTTC.

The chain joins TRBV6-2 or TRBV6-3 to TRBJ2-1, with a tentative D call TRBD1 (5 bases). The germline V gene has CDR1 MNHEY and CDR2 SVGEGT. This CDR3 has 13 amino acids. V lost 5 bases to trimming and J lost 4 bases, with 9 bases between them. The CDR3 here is CASSRQPYNEQFF. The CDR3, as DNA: TGTGCCAGCAGTAGACAGCCTTACAATGAGCAGTTCTTC.

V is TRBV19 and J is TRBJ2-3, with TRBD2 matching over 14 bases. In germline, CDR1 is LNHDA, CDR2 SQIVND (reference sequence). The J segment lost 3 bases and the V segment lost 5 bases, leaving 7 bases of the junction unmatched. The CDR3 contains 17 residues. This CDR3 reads CASSLRLAGGLTDTQYF. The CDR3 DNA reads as TGTGCCAGTAGTCTTCGACTAGCGGGAGGGTTGACAGATACGCAGTATTTT.

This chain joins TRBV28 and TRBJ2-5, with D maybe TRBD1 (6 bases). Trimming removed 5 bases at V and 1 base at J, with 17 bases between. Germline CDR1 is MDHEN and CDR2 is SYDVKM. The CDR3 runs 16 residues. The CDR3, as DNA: TGTGCCAGCAGTCCGATGGGGGCAGTTGCCCAAGAGACCCAGTACTTC. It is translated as CASSPMGAVAQETQYF.

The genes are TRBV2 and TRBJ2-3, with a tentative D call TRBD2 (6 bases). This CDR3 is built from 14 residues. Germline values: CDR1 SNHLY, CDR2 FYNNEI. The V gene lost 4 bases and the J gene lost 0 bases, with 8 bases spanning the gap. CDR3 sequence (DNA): TGTGCCAGCAGTGTCCGGGGGAGCACAGATACGCAGTATTTT. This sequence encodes CASSVRGSTDTQYF.

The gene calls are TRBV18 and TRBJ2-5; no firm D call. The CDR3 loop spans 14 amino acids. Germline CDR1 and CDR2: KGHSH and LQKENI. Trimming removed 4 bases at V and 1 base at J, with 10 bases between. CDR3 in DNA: TGTGCCAGCTCACAAACAGCAGGCCAAGAGACCCAGTACTTC. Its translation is CASSQTAGQETQYF.

CDR3 region: CASSEGRDVDTEAFF. In nucleotides, the CDR3 is TGTGCCAGCAGCGAGGGCAGGGATGTGGACACTGAAGCTTTCTTT. The rearrangement uses TRBV9 and TRBJ1-1; D perhaps matches TRBD1 (5 bases). V was shortened by 3 bases and J by 3 bases, with 15 bases between the two germline ends. There are 15 residues in the CDR3. Looked up from germline, CDR1 is SGDLS and CDR2 is YYNGEE.

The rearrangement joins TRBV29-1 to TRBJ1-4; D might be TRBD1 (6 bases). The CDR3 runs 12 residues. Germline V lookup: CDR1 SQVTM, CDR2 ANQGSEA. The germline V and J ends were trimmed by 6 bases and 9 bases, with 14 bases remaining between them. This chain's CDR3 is CSVGHNKQKLFF. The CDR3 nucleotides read TGCAGCGTGGGACATAATAAGCAAAAACTGTTTTTT.

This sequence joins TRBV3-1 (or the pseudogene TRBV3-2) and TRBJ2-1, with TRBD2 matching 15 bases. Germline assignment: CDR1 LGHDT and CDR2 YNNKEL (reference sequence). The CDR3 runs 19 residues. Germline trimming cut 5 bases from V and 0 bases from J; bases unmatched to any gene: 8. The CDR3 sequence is CASSFGTSGGQSSYNEQFF. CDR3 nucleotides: TGTGCCAGCAGCTTCGGGACTAGCGGGGGGCAAAGCTCCTACAATGAGCAGTTCTTC.

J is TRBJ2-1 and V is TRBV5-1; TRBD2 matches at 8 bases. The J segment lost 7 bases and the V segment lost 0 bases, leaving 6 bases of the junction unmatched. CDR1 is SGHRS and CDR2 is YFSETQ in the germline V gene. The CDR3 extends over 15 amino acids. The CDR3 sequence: CASSLGGGPRNEQFF. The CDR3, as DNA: TGCGCCAGCAGCTTGGGCGGGGGGCCGAGAAATGAGCAGTTCTTC. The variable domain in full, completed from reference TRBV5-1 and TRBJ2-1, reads KAGVTQTPRYLIKTRGQQVTLSCSPISGHRSVSWYQQTPGQGLQFLFEYFSETQRNKGNFPGRFSGRQFSNSRSEMNVSTLELGDSALYLCASSLGGGPRNEQFFGPGTRLTVL.

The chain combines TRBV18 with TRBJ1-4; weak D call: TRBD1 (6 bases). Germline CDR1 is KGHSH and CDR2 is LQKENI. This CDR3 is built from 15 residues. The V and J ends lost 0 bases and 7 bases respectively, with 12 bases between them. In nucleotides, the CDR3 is TGTGCCAGCTCACCACCCGGACAGCCGACTGAAAAACTGTTTTTT. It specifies CASSPPGQPTEKLFF.

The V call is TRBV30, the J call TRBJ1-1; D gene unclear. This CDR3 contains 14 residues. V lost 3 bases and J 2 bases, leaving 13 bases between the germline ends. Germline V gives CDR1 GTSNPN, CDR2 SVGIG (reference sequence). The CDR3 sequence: CAWRPRGFNTEAFF. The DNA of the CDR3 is TGTGCCTGGAGACCCCGGGGATTCAACACTGAAGCTTTCTTT.

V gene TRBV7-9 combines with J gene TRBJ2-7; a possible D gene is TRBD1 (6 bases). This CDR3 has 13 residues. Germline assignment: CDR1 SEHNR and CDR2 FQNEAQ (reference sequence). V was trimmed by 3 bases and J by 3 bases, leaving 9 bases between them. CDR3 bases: TGTGCCAGCAGCTTGGGCAGGGGCTACGAGCAGTACTTC. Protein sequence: CASSLGRGYEQYF. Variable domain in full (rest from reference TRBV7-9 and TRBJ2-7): DTGVSQNPRHKITKRGQNVTFRCDPISEHNRLYWYRQTLGQGPEFLTYFQNEAQLEKSRLLSDRFSAERPKGSFSTLEIQRTEQGDSAMYLCASSLGRGYEQYFGPGTRLTVT.

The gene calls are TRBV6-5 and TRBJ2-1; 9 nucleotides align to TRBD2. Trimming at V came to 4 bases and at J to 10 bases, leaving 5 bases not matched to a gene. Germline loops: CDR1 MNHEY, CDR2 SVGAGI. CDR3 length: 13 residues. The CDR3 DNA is TGTGCCAGCAGTTCCACCACTAGCGGGGAGCAGTTCTTC. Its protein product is CASSSTTSGEQFF.